Each of the 26 T cell receptor beta chains below was sequenced from the same sample in a study of T cell clusters in autoimmune cytopenias. TRB amplification used roughly 250 ng of peripheral blood genomic DNA. One tube held mixed TRB-A and TRB-B primer pools for touch-down PCR. TCRdb re-called the multiplex PCR reads; one entry per CDR3 protein, DNA not given. The sample features about 5,900 distinct CDR3 sequences, with 8.3% in its top ten. Sequencing was performed on peripheral blood. The receptor set was obtained from a human donor with an autoimmune cytopenia or autoimmune hepatitis (not recorded which).

This clonotype is deemed medium-sized by its frequency. The CDR3 loop reads CASSPRGGGVEKLFF. The genes are TRBV6-1 and TRBJ1-4; lacking DNA, the TRBD1 call made by TCRdb goes unchecked. CDR1 MNHNS and CDR2 SASEGT come from the germline V gene. The CDR3 totals 15 residues.

This clonotype is identified as medium-sized from frequency. The rearrangement joins TRBV19 to TRBJ2-7; no DNA is available, so the TRBD1 call from TCRdb remains unchecked. The CDR3 is 13 amino acids. Germline loops: CDR1 LNHDA, CDR2 SQIVND (reference sequence). The CDR3 loop reads CASSMGDSYEQYF.

This clonotype is labeled medium-sized (0.01 to 0.1%) based on frequency. V usage is TRBV18 and J usage is TRBJ2-2; as DNA is missing, the TRBD1 call by TCRdb cannot be tested. The CDR3 loop spans 15 amino acids. Germline-derived CDR1 and CDR2 are KGHSH and LQKENI. Here the CDR3 reads CASSLGQGASGELFF.

The V call is TRBV6-2 or TRBV6-3, the J call TRBJ1-2. The CDR3 runs 13 residues. Germline lookup yields CDR1 MNHEY and CDR2 SVGEGT. CDR3 sequence: CASKRDSNYGYTF.

The genes are TRBV6-5 and TRBJ1-1. Germline CDR1 and CDR2: MNHEY and SVGAGI. There are 14 residues in the CDR3. The CDR3 sequence: CASSYGGSGTEAFF.

This clonotype is labeled medium-sized based on frequency. This chain links TRBV6-5 with TRBJ2-3; TCRdb lists TRBD1, though no DNA is available to test this call. The CDR3 extends over 16 amino acids. Germline-derived CDR1 and CDR2 are MNHEY and SVGAGI. The CDR3 protein is CASRADRVDETDTQYF.

This clonotype is deemed medium-sized (0.01 to 0.1%) by its frequency. J is TRBJ2-5 and V is TRBV5-4. This CDR3 has 12 residues. Germline V gene lookup returns CDR1 SGHNT and CDR2 YYREEE (reference sequence). The CDR3 loop reads CASSPNQETQYF.

The V and J genes are TRBV7-2 and TRBJ1-1; checking the TCRdb D call of TRBD1 is not possible without DNA. The germline V gene encodes CDR1 SGHTA and CDR2 FQGNSA. CDR3 length: 14 amino acids. The CDR3 reads CASSLEGGRGGAFF.

The rearrangement links TRBV14 to TRBJ2-1. The CDR3 length is 18 residues. Germline CDR1 and CDR2: SGHDN and FVKESK. This CDR3 reads CASSQDPYAGRAYNEQFF.

J is TRBJ2-5 and V is TRBV24-1; the TCRdb call, TRBD1, lacks DNA for checking. The CDR3 spans 15 residues. Germline V gives CDR1 KGHDR, CDR2 SFDVKD. CDR3 sequence reads: CATSDRQGSIETQYF.

This rearrangement joins TRBV7-2 to TRBJ2-7. The CDR3 is 13 residues long. CDR1 is SGHTA and CDR2 is FQGNSA in the germline V gene. The CDR3 loop reads CASSHRTPYEQYF.

V gene TRBV5-1 combines with J gene TRBJ2-5. The germline gives CDR1 SGHRS, CDR2 YFSETQ. CDR3 length equals 13 residues. The CDR3 spells CASRGFLEETQYF.

V gene TRBV12-3 or TRBV12-4 combines with J gene TRBJ2-5; as DNA is missing, the TRBD1 call by TCRdb cannot be tested. The CDR3 has 13 residues. CDR3 region: CASMGQLQETQYF.

The chain is built from TRBV5-5 and TRBJ1-1; with no DNA, the TCRdb D assignment of TRBD1 cannot be verified. CDR1 is SGHKS and CDR2 is YYEKEE in the germline V gene (reference sequence). There are 16 residues in the CDR3. Here the CDR3 reads CASRSSSQGSRTEAFF.

The V call is TRBV10-3, the J call TRBJ2-1; there is no DNA to check the TCRdb D call of TRBD1. CDR3 length: 16 amino acids. CDR1 is ENHRY and CDR2 is SYGVKD in the germline V gene. CDR3 residues: CAISADRVYTYNEQFF.

By frequency, this clonotype registers medium-sized. The chain is built from TRBV12-3 or TRBV12-4 and TRBJ1-1; checking the TCRdb D call of TRBD1 is not possible without DNA. This CDR3 has 15 residues. CDR3 sequence reads: CASRHRGGQMGEAFF.

The rearrangement links TRBV12-3 or TRBV12-4 to TRBJ1-1; the TCRdb D gene call, TRBD1, has no DNA to confirm it. The CDR3 length is 16 residues. The CDR3 spells CASSSSGGRLNTEAFF.

This clonotype is labeled medium-sized (0.01 to 0.1%) based on frequency. V gene TRBV10-3 combines with J gene TRBJ2-2; TCRdb calls TRBD2, which cannot be checked without DNA. Looked up from germline, CDR1 is ENHRY and CDR2 is SYGVKD. This CDR3 comprises 16 residues. The CDR3 sequence is CAISDLAGGNTGELFF.

This clonotype registers medium-sized by frequency. The CDR3 region is CASSPGVPYEQYF. This chain connects TRBV5-6 to TRBJ2-7; there is no DNA to check the TCRdb D call of TRBD1. This CDR3 region has 13 residues. Looked up from germline, CDR1 is SGHDT and CDR2 is YYEEEE.

The chain employs TRBV30 and TRBJ1-2; TCRdb outputs TRBD1, but without DNA this stays unchecked. The CDR3 has 12 residues. CDR1 and CDR2 from the germline V gene are GTSNPN and SVGIG (reference sequence). CDR3 residues: CAWSVVAGGYTF.

This chain links TRBV5-5 with TRBJ1-2. The germline CDR1 and CDR2 sequences are SGHKS and YYEKEE (reference sequence). The CDR3 extends over 16 amino acids. CDR3 protein: CASSLEMRWANYGYTF.

V and J are TRBV4-3 and TRBJ2-7; absent DNA, TCRdb's TRBD2 call cannot be checked. CDR1 is LGHNA, CDR2 YSLEER, per germline. CDR3 length: 15 amino acids. The CDR3: CASRRRLAGVHEQYF.

This clonotype counts as medium-sized (0.01 to 0.1%) by frequency. The CDR3 here is CAWRHQGYGYTF. This chain joins TRBV30 and TRBJ1-2; TCRdb designates TRBD1, a call that cannot be tested without DNA. Germline V lookup: CDR1 GTSNPN, CDR2 SVGIG (reference sequence). This CDR3 is built from 12 residues.

Its frequency marks this clonotype as medium-sized (0.01 to 0.1%). The CDR3 region is CASSERDRRANYGYTF. The J gene is TRBJ1-2, the V gene TRBV6-2 or TRBV6-3. CDR1 and CDR2 from the germline V gene are MNHEY and SVGEGT. This CDR3 has 16 residues.

Frequency places this clonotype as medium-sized. V gene TRBV6-2 or TRBV6-3 combines with J gene TRBJ2-1; TCRdb proposes TRBD1, but this gene call is untestable without DNA. The CDR3 consists of 15 residues. CDR1 MNHEY and CDR2 SVGEGT come from the germline V gene. CDR3 loop: CASTPLGGGYNEQFF.

This clonotype is labeled medium-sized based on frequency. This chain uses TRBV6-5 with TRBJ1-6. The CDR3 runs to 13 residues. CDR1 and CDR2 (germline): MNHEY, SVGAGI. The CDR3: CASSYSDNSPLHF.